What follows are 15 T cell receptor beta chains derived from one specimen sequenced in a study of T-cell memory formation after mild COVID-19. TCRdb passed the 5' RACE reads through MiXCR, listing each CDR3 protein once. This table has fewer than 700,000 distinct CDR3 sequences, less than 25% appearing once. Sequenced material: PBMCs or a T cell subset sorted from them (not recorded which). Every receptor here comes from an adult woman who had mild COVID-19 (a few samples of this study predate the infection). Cell type and time point are not known.

This clonotype turned up a few times. This rearrangement joins TRBV3-1 to TRBJ2-1, with TRBD2 matching 10 bases. The ends lost 2 bases at V and 10 bases at J; junction bases unmatched: 8. The germline V gene encodes CDR1 LGHDT and CDR2 YNNKEL (reference sequence). The CDR3 consists of 15 residues. CDR3 coding DNA: TGTGCCAGCAGCCAATCCCCTAGCGGGAGAGGGGAGCAGTTCTTC. It encodes CASSQSPSGRGEQFF.

The genes are TRBV6-5 and TRBJ2-7; TRBD2 matches at 9 bases. The J segment lost 1 base and the V segment lost 4 bases, leaving 8 bases of the junction unmatched. The CDR3 length is 16 residues. Germline CDR1 reads MNHEY; CDR2 reads SVGAGI. The CDR3: CASSSLSGRVSYEQYF. Written as DNA, the CDR3 is TGTGCCAGCAGTTCCCTTAGCGGGAGAGTTTCCTACGAGCAGTACTTC.

This clonotype has ten or more counts. The chain has TRBV7-8 and TRBJ2-4, with D hard to call. CDR1 is SGHVS, CDR2 FQNEAQ, per germline. Trimming left V 6 bases short and J 0 bases short, with 15 bases between. CDR3 length: 16 amino acids. CDR3 bases: TGTGCCAGCAGTTATCCAGACTCCCTAGCCAAAAACATTCAGTACTTC. Translated: CASSYPDSLAKNIQYF.

There are a few counts of this clonotype. V usage is TRBV11-2 and J usage is TRBJ1-2; TRBD1 matches at 7 bases. The CDR3 runs to 13 residues. Unmatched junction bases numbered 3, after V lost 1 base and J lost 7 bases. Germline CDR1 and CDR2: SGHAT and FQNNGV. The CDR3 nucleotides read TGTGCCAGCAGCTTAGGCTACAGGGGTGGCTACACCTTC. Translation gives CASSLGYRGGYTF.

This chain links TRBV5-1 with TRBJ2-2, with D tentatively TRBD1 or TRBD2 (5 bases each). Germline lookup yields CDR1 SGHRS and CDR2 YFSETQ. Trimming stripped 4 bases from V and 5 bases from J, with 18 bases between. The CDR3 contains 16 residues. The CDR3 nucleotides read TGCGCCAGCAGCGTCCGGGACGCCGGGAAGACCGGGGAGCTGTTTTTT. Translated, it gives CASSVRDAGKTGELFF.

This sequence joins TRBV5-1 and TRBJ1-1; TRBD1 aligns across 9 bases. The ends lost 5 bases at V and 5 bases at J; junction bases unmatched: 10. The CDR3 has 15 residues. Germline-derived CDR1 and CDR2 are SGHRS and YFSETQ. The CDR3 loop is CASSQTTGGSTEAFF. CDR3 nucleotide sequence: TGCGCCAGCAGTCAGACGACAGGGGGTTCGACTGAAGCTTTCTTT.

In its sample, this clonotype was seen a few times. V is TRBV27 and J is TRBJ1-5, with D uncertain. The germline V gene has CDR1 MNHEY and CDR2 SMNVEV (reference sequence). This CDR3 contains 15 residues. With 2 bases removed from V and 0 bases from J, the gap between germline ends came to 8 bases. The CDR3 DNA is TGTGCCAGCAGTTTAGGCAGCACTAGCAATCAGCCCCAGCATTTT. Encoded protein: CASSLGSTSNQPQHF.

The V and J genes are TRBV15 and TRBJ2-7; D might be TRBD1 or TRBD2, each matching 5 bases. This CDR3 is built from 16 residues. Trimming stripped 0 bases from V and 3 bases from J, with 15 bases between. Germline values: CDR1 LNHNV, CDR2 YYDKDF (reference sequence). CDR3 residues: CATSREGVGAVYEQYF. CDR3 DNA: TGTGCCACCAGCAGAGAGGGGGTAGGGGCCGTCTACGAGCAGTACTTC.

This clonotype appeared a few times. The chain has TRBV10-3 and TRBJ2-3; TRBD1 matches 10 bases. From germline, CDR1 is ENHRY and CDR2 SYGVKD. The CDR3 sequence is 13 residues long. With V trimmed by 6 bases and J by 7 bases, 4 bases remained unmatched. The CDR3 DNA sequence: TGTGCCATCAGAGAGGGACAGGGGCATACGCAGTATTTT. Its translation is CAIREGQGHTQYF.

This clonotype was observed a few times. The V gene is TRBV12-3 or TRBV12-4, the J gene TRBJ1-5; D call uncertain. CDR3 length equals 12 residues. With 8 bases removed from V and 0 bases from J, the gap between germline ends came to 5 bases. The CDR3 DNA reads TGTGCCAGCGCCGATAGCAATCAGCCCCAGCATTTT. Translated, it gives CASADSNQPQHF.

The V and J genes are TRBV7-9 and TRBJ2-7; 8 bases fit TRBD1. The CDR3 totals 15 residues. The germline V gene encodes CDR1 SEHNR and CDR2 FQNEAQ (reference sequence). The J segment lost 1 base and the V segment lost 8 bases, leaving 10 bases of the junction unmatched. CDR3 amino acids: CASDRGQATSYEQYF. In DNA form, the CDR3 reads TGTGCCAGCGACAGGGGACAGGCGACTTCCTACGAGCAGTACTTC.

The chain joins TRBV6-5 to TRBJ1-4; D not certain. The CDR3 is 16 amino acids. The germline CDR1 and CDR2 sequences are MNHEY and SVGAGI. V shed 6 bases and J shed 13 bases, with 27 bases lying between them. CDR3 nucleotides: TGTGCCAGCAGCAAAAGAGAGGTTACGGAATTTGGAAGACTGTTTTTT. Protein: CASSKREVTEFGRLFF.

This clonotype was counted only a few times. The chain couples TRBV20-1 to TRBJ2-3; 12 bases align to TRBD2. Germline CDR1 DFQATT, CDR2 SNEGSKA (reference sequence). Trimming took 3 bases from V and 4 from J; bases not matched to a gene: 8. CDR3 length: 16 residues. CDR3 coding DNA: TGCAGTGCTAGTCCCCTAGCGGGGGGGCCGGCAGATACGCAGTATTTT. Translated: CSASPLAGGPADTQYF.

The chain carries TRBV11-2 and TRBJ2-7, with TRBD2 matching 11 bases. Germline V gene data show CDR1 as SGHAT and CDR2 as FQNNGV. The CDR3 is 16 residues long. Unmatched junction bases numbered 6, after V lost 5 bases and J lost 0 bases. CDR3: CASSPGLAGNSYEQYF. Written as DNA, the CDR3 is TGTGCCAGCAGCCCCGGACTAGCGGGTAACTCCTACGAGCAGTACTTC.

This clonotype was picked up a small number of times. The chain recombines TRBV27 with TRBJ2-7, with 11 bases lining up with TRBD2. Trimming cost V 5 bases and J 6 bases; bases outside gene matches: 9. Germline V gene lookup returns CDR1 MNHEY and CDR2 SMNVEV (reference sequence). The CDR3 has 15 amino acids. The CDR3 region is CASSPTSGSPREQYF. As DNA, the CDR3 is TGTGCCAGCAGTCCCACTAGCGGGAGCCCCCGCGAGCAGTACTTC.